A selection of T cell receptor beta chains follows, all from one sample in a study of identical twins. One entry per CDR3 protein, called by TCRdb with MiXCR from the 5' RACE reads. The table has roughly 690,000 distinct CDR3 sequences, roughly 20% seen once. These data also formed part of another study, on T cells expressing NK-cell markers.

Sequencing was done on a sample of PBMCs. Every receptor here comes from a woman aged 18-29 years in good health. CDR3s include the opening cysteine and the closing phenylalanine or tryptophan. Expanded clones get a size class; other rows say once, few or many, or leave the size out.

abundance: NA
v_gene: TRBV3-1
j_gene: TRBJ2-1
CDR3aa: CASSQTGRVYNEQFF

abundance: NA
v_gene: TRBV9
j_gene: TRBJ2-2
CDR3aa: CASSVVPGGSTGELFF

abundance: NA
v_gene: TRBV29-1
j_gene: TRBJ1-1
CDR3aa: CSVPGQGALTEAFF

abundance: NA
v_gene: TRBV7-2
j_gene: TRBJ2-1
CDR3aa: CASSPRRANNEQFF

abundance: NA
v_gene: TRBV28
j_gene: TRBJ2-7
CDR3aa: CASGDALAGAYEQYF

abundance: many
v_gene: TRBV5-1
j_gene: TRBJ2-6
CDR3aa: CASSDTSGANVLTF

abundance: NA
v_gene: TRBV14
j_gene: TRBJ1-5
CDR3aa: CASSGDLNQPQHF

abundance: many
v_gene: TRBV10-3
j_gene: TRBJ2-7
CDR3aa: CAISDANYEQYF

abundance: NA
v_gene: TRBV6-1
j_gene: TRBJ2-7
CDR3aa: CATTGSPRSYEQYF

abundance: NA
v_gene: TRBV29-1
j_gene: TRBJ2-1
CDR3aa: CSVEKAQDNEQFF

abundance: few
v_gene: TRBV7-9
j_gene: TRBJ1-1
CDR3aa: CASSPRLQTGANTEAFF

abundance: NA
v_gene: TRBV7-9
j_gene: TRBJ1-5
CDR3aa: CASSGGADYQPQHF

abundance: NA
v_gene: TRBV20-1
j_gene: TRBJ2-3
CDR3aa: CSAEGLIAGEEDTQYF

abundance: few
v_gene: TRBV5-1
j_gene: TRBJ1-2
CDR3aa: CASSLGTANGYTF

abundance: few
v_gene: TRBV28
j_gene: TRBJ2-7
CDR3aa: CAIGTSGSGEQYF

abundance: NA
v_gene: TRBV5-1
j_gene: TRBJ1-1
CDR3aa: CASSLMWTGTEAFF

abundance: NA
v_gene: TRBV20-1
j_gene: TRBJ2-7
CDR3aa: CSASQGTSGQYEQYF

abundance: few
v_gene: TRBV7-9
j_gene: TRBJ2-3
CDR3aa: CASSLQGRGRADTQYF

abundance: few
v_gene: TRBV12-5
j_gene: TRBJ2-1
CDR3aa: CASGLDLGTPEHNEQFF

abundance: NA
v_gene: TRBV4-3
j_gene: TRBJ2-3
CDR3aa: CASSQALRYTDTQYF

abundance: NA
v_gene: TRBV10-3
j_gene: TRBJ1-6
CDR3aa: CAISESGIWTLHF

abundance: few
v_gene: TRBV6-1
j_gene: TRBJ1-3
CDR3aa: CASRTGLSGNTIYF

abundance: few
v_gene: TRBV12-3/TRBV12-4
j_gene: TRBJ2-5
CDR3aa: CASSFRGKTQYF

abundance: NA
v_gene: TRBV6-1
j_gene: TRBJ2-2
CDR3aa: CASISGNLNTGELFF

abundance: many
v_gene: TRBV6-5
j_gene: TRBJ2-7
CDR3aa: CASSSGLGQGYEQYF

abundance: NA
v_gene: TRBV11-2
j_gene: TRBJ2-3
CDR3aa: CASSFVAGRATDTQYF

abundance: NA
v_gene: TRBV24-1
j_gene: TRBJ2-3
CDR3aa: CATSDNREGTDTQYF